What follows is one T cell receptor beta chain and its context. Its matching antigen is unknown. This sample is part of a study of brain T cells in children with intractable seizures. Study outcomes and limitations: Clones missing pre-surgery may reflect undersampling of that blood sample.

TCRdb keeps only in-frame clones here, not all; method: immunoSEQ multiplex PCR. The table lists about 340,000 clones, nearly 95% of them singletons, with 5% to 7% in the top ten. The CDR3 is 13 amino acids. Trimming removed 1 base from V and 5 bases from J, with 8 bases in between. Germline loops: CDR1 SGHVS, CDR2 FQNEAQ. Time point reported: blood from clinic visit 5 months post-surgery; TSC patient then seizure free. Surgery cases with the highest brain T cell transcript signatures were chosen for sequencing. Material: peripheral blood, obtained 4 to 5 months after surgery. The chain has TRBV7-8 and TRBJ2-5, with D unresolved. The receptor's source is a boy under two years old with tuberous sclerosis and intractable seizures. In nucleotides, the CDR3 is TGTGCCAGCAGCTTAGAAGTGGGGGAGACCCAGTACTTC. Amino acid sequence: CASSLEVGETQYF.